The 18 T cell receptor beta chains below all came from one sample that was sequenced in a study of blood T cell repertoires in COVID-19. Using immunoSEQ multiplex PCR, the repertoire was profiled, and TCRdb retains in-frame clones only, with some absent. The table shows approximately 340,000 clones, with over 70% occurring only once. Sequenced: peripheral blood. The receptors stem from a man aged 25-45 years with active or convalescent COVID-19.

The gene calls are TRBV10-3 and TRBJ2-1, with 10 bases identical to TRBD2. Per the germline V gene, CDR1 is ENHRY and CDR2 is SYGVKD. This CDR3 contains 17 residues. Trimming took 3 bases from V and 4 from J; bases not matched to a gene: 9. CDR3 sequence: CAISDALTSGSYNEQFF. The CDR3 DNA reads as TGTGCCATCAGTGACGCTCTGACTAGCGGGTCTTACAATGAGCAGTTCTTC.

This clone was recorded at least ten times. The V and J genes are TRBV24-1 and TRBJ2-3; 9 bases match TRBD2. CDR1 is KGHDR, CDR2 SFDVKD, per germline. V lost 5 bases to trimming and J lost 0 bases; unmatched junction nucleotides: 8. This CDR3 is built from 17 residues. CDR3 sequence reads: CATSVGSGGPSTDTQYF. The CDR3 DNA sequence: TGTGCCACCAGTGTTGGTAGCGGGGGACCCAGCACAGATACGCAGTATTTT.

The chain has TRBV5-4 and TRBJ2-7, with D tentatively TRBD1 (6 bases). Germline V gene sequence: CDR1 SGHNT, CDR2 YYREEE (reference sequence). Trimming removed 2 bases at V and 3 bases at J, with 9 bases between. This CDR3 region has 13 residues. This CDR3 reads CASSFWGLYEQYF. The CDR3 DNA is TGTGCCAGCAGCTTTTGGGGGCTCTACGAGCAGTACTTC.

The J gene is TRBJ2-1, the V gene TRBV10-3; TRBD2 matches 10 bases. Germline-derived CDR1 and CDR2 are ENHRY and SYGVKD. The J segment lost 5 bases and the V segment lost 5 bases, leaving 9 bases of the junction unmatched. CDR3 size: 16 residues. The CDR3 DNA follows: TGTGCCATCAGTAAAAACGCCGGACTAGCGGACAATGAGCAGTTCTTC. The encoded protein is CAISKNAGLADNEQFF.

V usage is TRBV7-6 and J usage is TRBJ2-3; 7 nucleotides align to TRBD1. After removal of 4 bases from V and 3 bases from J, the junction contained 22 bases not matched to a gene. CDR1 and CDR2 from the germline V gene are SGHVS and FNYEAQ. This CDR3 has 20 amino acids. In nucleotides, the CDR3 is TGTGCCAGCAGCTCCCTGGGGTTTGGGGGACAGTTTAGAGTAACAGATACGCAGTATTTT. It translates to CASSSLGFGGQFRVTDTQYF.

The V and J genes are TRBV5-6 and TRBJ1-1, with D possibly being TRBD1 (6 bases). The CDR3 sequence is 13 residues long. V lost 1 base and J lost 5, with 9 bases in between. The germline gives CDR1 SGHDT, CDR2 YYEEEE. The CDR3 DNA reads as TGTGCCAGCAGCTTGACAGGGAATACTGAAGCTTTCTTT. This encodes CASSLTGNTEAFF.

V usage is TRBV24-1 and J usage is TRBJ1-1; D remains unclear. This CDR3 contains 14 residues. V was clipped by 2 bases and J by 5 bases, with 11 bases between them. Germline V gene sequence: CDR1 KGHDR, CDR2 SFDVKD. The CDR3 reads CATSDSVPGTEAFF. CDR3 bases: TGTGCCACCAGTGATTCGGTCCCAGGAACTGAAGCTTTCTTT.

The gene calls are TRBV7-2 and TRBJ1-5; no reliable D call. The CDR3 length is 13 residues. The V gene lost 1 base and the J gene lost 4 bases, with 5 bases spanning the gap. Germline assignment: CDR1 SGHTA and CDR2 FQGNSA. The CDR3 sequence is CASSLEPNQPQHF. The CDR3 region has the DNA TGTGCCAGCAGCTTAGAGCCAAATCAGCCCCAGCATTTT. The variable domain in full, with the rest retrieved from reference TRBV7-2 and TRBJ1-5, is GAGVSQSPSNKVTEKGKDVELRCDPISGHTALYWYRQSLGQGLEFLIYFQGNSAPDKSGLPSDRFSAERTGGSVSTLTIQRTQQEDSAVYLCASSLEPNQPQHFGDGTRLSIL.

The chain carries TRBV7-9 and TRBJ2-7; no clear D. With 3 bases removed from V and 3 bases from J, the gap between germline ends came to 12 bases. The V gene's germline CDR1 is SEHNR and CDR2 FQNEAQ (reference sequence). This CDR3 region has 14 residues. This CDR3 is CASSFRLGVYEQYF. CDR3 sequence (DNA): TGTGCCAGCAGCTTCCGATTAGGAGTCTACGAGCAGTACTTC.

The chain links TRBV30 to TRBJ1-1, with D possibly matching TRBD1 (6 bases). V lost 2 bases to trimming and J lost 2 bases, with 9 bases between them. Germline loops: CDR1 GTSNPN, CDR2 SVGIG (reference sequence). The CDR3 sequence is 13 residues long. CDR3 nucleotides: TGTGCCTGGAGTCCGGACAGAAACACTGAAGCTTTCTTT. This encodes CAWSPDRNTEAFF.

The V gene is TRBV27, the J gene TRBJ2-3; the match to TRBD2 covers 11 bases. V lost 5 bases and J lost 6; bases outside the gene matches: 4. The CDR3 has 14 residues. Germline CDR1 and CDR2: MNHEY and SMNVEV (reference sequence). CDR3 amino acids: CASSILAGVDTQYF. In DNA form, the CDR3 reads TGTGCCAGCAGTATACTAGCGGGAGTTGATACGCAGTATTTT.

The chain's CDR3 is CASSSSSGRAATGELFF. The CDR3 DNA is TGTGCCAGCAGTTCGTCTAGCGGGAGGGCCGCCACCGGGGAGCTGTTTTTT. V is TRBV5-4 and J is TRBJ2-2; 12 positions agree with TRBD2. J was trimmed by 4 bases and V by 5 bases; bases with no gene match: 9. Per the germline V gene, CDR1 is SGHNT and CDR2 is YYREEE (reference sequence). The CDR3 covers 17 residues.

The chain joins TRBV28 to TRBJ1-5, with D possibly TRBD1 on 5 matching bases. This CDR3 spans 15 amino acids. V lost 4 bases, J lost 1 base, and 11 bases lay in between. In germline, CDR1 is MDHEN, CDR2 SYDVKM. The CDR3 loop is CASSWGEGSNQPQHF. Here the CDR3 DNA reads TGTGCCAGCAGTTGGGGGGAAGGGAGCAATCAGCCCCAGCATTTT.

A single count supports this clone. J is TRBJ1-1 and V is TRBV15, with TRBD1 matching over 8 bases. The V gene end was trimmed by 3 bases and the J gene end by 1 base; junction bases not matched to a gene: 4. The CDR3 consists of 15 residues. Germline assignment: CDR1 LNHNV and CDR2 YYDKDF (reference sequence). Here the CDR3 reads CATSRADRGNTEAFF. CDR3 nucleotide sequence: TGTGCCACCAGCAGGGCAGACAGGGGGAACACTGAAGCTTTCTTT.

The rearrangement uses TRBV30 and TRBJ1-1, with D perhaps TRBD1 (5 bases). The germline V gene has CDR1 GTSNPN and CDR2 SVGIG (reference sequence). The V gene lost 3 bases and the J gene lost 5 bases, with 13 bases spanning the gap. The CDR3 consists of 13 residues. CDR3 sequence reads: CAWRQGIITEAFF. The CDR3 nucleotides read TGTGCCTGGAGGCAGGGTATTATTACTGAAGCTTTCTTT.

The chain recombines TRBV13 with TRBJ2-1; TRBD2 agrees at 10 bases. Looked up from germline, CDR1 is PRHDT and CDR2 is FYEKMQ (reference sequence). V lost 5 bases to trimming and J lost 5 bases; unmatched junction nucleotides: 6. CDR3 length: 15 residues. CDR3 sequence: CASSVHLAGDNEQFF. The CDR3 coding sequence is TGTGCCAGCAGCGTACACCTAGCGGGAGACAATGAGCAGTTCTTC.

The chain recombines TRBV7-2 with TRBJ1-5, with D perhaps TRBD1 (6 bases). V was pared by 0 bases and J by 5 bases, with 11 bases between. CDR1 is SGHTA and CDR2 is FQGNSA in the germline V gene. The CDR3 consists of 15 residues. The CDR3 region has the DNA TGTGCCAGCAGCTTAGCAGGGCAGGGGCATCAGCCCCAGCATTTT. Protein: CASSLAGQGHQPQHF.

The chain has TRBV6-2 or TRBV6-3 and TRBJ2-3, with D possibly being TRBD1 (5 bases). The germline V and J ends were trimmed by 0 bases and 6 bases, with 10 bases remaining between them. The CDR3 is 14 amino acids. Germline V gene sequence: CDR1 MNHEY, CDR2 SVGEGT. CDR3 residues: CASSYSLGVDTQYF. Here the CDR3 DNA reads TGTGCCAGCAGTTACTCGCTAGGGGTTGATACGCAGTATTTT.